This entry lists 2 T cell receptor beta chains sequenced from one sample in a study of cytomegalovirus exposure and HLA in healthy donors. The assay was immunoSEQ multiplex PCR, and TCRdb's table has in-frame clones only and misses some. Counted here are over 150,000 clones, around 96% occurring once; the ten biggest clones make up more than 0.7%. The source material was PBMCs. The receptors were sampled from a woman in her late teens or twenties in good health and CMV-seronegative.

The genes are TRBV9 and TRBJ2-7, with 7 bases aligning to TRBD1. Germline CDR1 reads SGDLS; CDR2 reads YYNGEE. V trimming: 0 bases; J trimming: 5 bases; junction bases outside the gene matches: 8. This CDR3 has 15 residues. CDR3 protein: CASSVGDSLRNEQYF. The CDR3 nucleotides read TGTGCCAGCAGCGTAGGGGACAGCCTGCGGAACGAGCAGTACTTC.

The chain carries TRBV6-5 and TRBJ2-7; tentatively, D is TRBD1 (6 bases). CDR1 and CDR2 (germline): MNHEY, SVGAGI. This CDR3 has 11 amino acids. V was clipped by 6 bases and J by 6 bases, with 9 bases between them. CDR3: CASRQGGEQYF. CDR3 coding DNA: TGTGCCAGCAGACAGGGCGGCGAGCAGTACTTC.